These 19 T cell receptor beta chains originate from one sample sequenced in a study of cytomegalovirus exposure and HLA in healthy donors. Assay: immunoSEQ multiplex PCR; the TCRdb copy retains only in-frame clones and omits some. The table has around 63,000 clones, 90% to 97% seen once. Sequences were obtained from PBMCs. Receptors were obtained from a woman aged 18-29 years in good health and CMV-seronegative.

V and J are TRBV7-2 and TRBJ2-2; D may be TRBD1 (6 bases). The length of the CDR3 is 14 residues. V lost 2 bases to trimming and J lost 4 bases, with 8 bases between them. Germline V CDR1 and CDR2: SGHTA, FQGNSA. CDR3 nucleotides: TGTGCCAGCAGCTTAAAACAGGGCACCGGGGAGCTGTTTTTT. It encodes CASSLKQGTGELFF.

This clone came up once. This rearrangement joins TRBV28 to TRBJ1-1; TRBD1 agrees at 9 bases. Germline V gene sequence: CDR1 MDHEN, CDR2 SYDVKM. CDR3 length: 16 residues. Germline trimming cut 5 bases from V and 3 bases from J; bases unmatched to any gene: 10. The DNA for the CDR3 is TGTGCCAGCAGTCTCACGGGGACAGGGAGGGACACTGAAGCTTTCTTT. It encodes CASSLTGTGRDTEAFF.

The rearrangement joins TRBV18 to TRBJ1-2; D not certain. Germline-derived CDR1 and CDR2 are KGHSH and LQKENI. This CDR3 contains 13 residues. The V and J ends lost 2 bases and 8 bases respectively, with 12 bases between them. The CDR3 protein is CASSPGQDGGYTF. CDR3 bases: TGTGCCAGCTCACCAGGGCAGGATGGAGGCTACACCTTC.

The chain recombines TRBV19 with TRBJ2-7; 14 bases match TRBD2. Unmatched junction bases numbered 6, after V lost 4 bases and J lost 7 bases. The CDR3 is 15 residues long. Looked up from germline, CDR1 is LNHDA and CDR2 is SQIVND (reference sequence). CDR3 residues: CASSRGLAGVWEQYF. The CDR3 nucleotides read TGTGCCAGTAGTAGGGGACTAGCGGGAGTGTGGGAGCAGTACTTC.

The rearrangement links TRBV25-1 to TRBJ2-7, with TRBD2 as a possible D gene (6 bases). The CDR3 totals 14 residues. Looked up from germline, CDR1 is MGHDK and CDR2 is SYGVNS. The V end was cut by 5 bases, the J end by 2 bases, with 13 bases between. CDR3 residues: CASSSGPGAYEQYF. The DNA of the CDR3 is TGTGCCAGCAGTTCGGGGCCGGGGGCCTACGAGCAGTACTTC.

The J gene is TRBJ2-7, the V gene TRBV27, with TRBD2 matching 7 bases. This CDR3 has 14 residues. Germline CDR1 reads MNHEY; CDR2 reads SMNVEV (reference sequence). Trimming cost V 4 bases and J 0 bases; bases outside gene matches: 3. CDR3 protein: CASSWGGSSYEQYF. In nucleotides, the CDR3 is TGTGCCAGCAGTTGGGGGGGAAGCTCCTACGAGCAGTACTTC.

This rearrangement joins TRBV10-1 to TRBJ2-3; D gene uncertain. The CDR3 covers 13 residues. The germline V gene has CDR1 WNHNN and CDR2 SYGVQD (reference sequence). Trimming removed 0 bases at V and 11 bases at J, with 12 bases between. CDR3 amino acids: CASSESRSRRQYF. The CDR3 DNA sequence: TGCGCCAGCAGTGAGTCGCGGAGTCGCAGGCAGTATTTT.

V and J are TRBV4-2 and TRBJ2-4; the match to TRBD2 covers 7 bases. V shed 4 bases and J 4 bases; nucleotides not matched to a gene: 7. CDR1 is LGHNA and CDR2 is YNFKEQ in the germline V gene. The CDR3 is 15 amino acids. Here the CDR3 DNA reads TGTGCCAGCAGCCCGACGGGGGGAGGAAAAAACATTCAGTACTTC. Its protein product is CASSPTGGGKNIQYF.

On this clone: A read error may produce the germline difference seen at one junction end. The rearrangement links TRBV2 to TRBJ2-3; D possibly matches TRBD1 or TRBD2 (6 bases each). In germline, CDR1 is SNHLY, CDR2 FYNNEI. The CDR3 length is 13 residues. The CDR3 sequence is CATSGGLGDTQYF. Here the CDR3 DNA reads TGTGCCACCAGTGGGGGGCTGGGAGATACGCAGTATTTT.

This chain uses TRBV5-1 with TRBJ2-1; 7 nucleotides agree with TRBD2. This CDR3 comprises 15 residues. Germline V gene sequence: CDR1 SGHRS, CDR2 YFSETQ. J lost 12 bases, V lost 4 bases, and 16 bases had no gene match. The DNA of the CDR3 is TGCGCCAGCAGCCCCGGACTAGGTCTGGCCCTCGGGCAGTTCTTC. This gives the protein CASSPGLGLALGQFF.

This rearrangement joins TRBV18 to TRBJ2-1; maybe TRBD2 (6 bases). The CDR3 spans 15 residues. The germline V and J ends were trimmed by 3 bases and 6 bases, with 15 bases remaining between them. Germline values: CDR1 KGHSH, CDR2 LQKENI. For the CDR3, the DNA is TGTGCCAGCTCACCTGGCGGGATCGTCGGCAATGAGCAGTTCTTC. Its translation is CASSPGGIVGNEQFF.

This clone was found once. The gene calls are TRBV18 and TRBJ2-3; tentatively, D is TRBD1 (5 bases). This CDR3 comprises 15 residues. The germline CDR1 and CDR2 sequences are KGHSH and LQKENI. V lost 3 bases and J lost 0, with 10 bases in between. The CDR3 coding sequence is TGTGCCAGCTCACCGTTGGCAGGGAGCACAGATACGCAGTATTTT. Amino acid sequence: CASSPLAGSTDTQYF.

V is TRBV10-3 and J is TRBJ2-6; 8 bases match TRBD2. The CDR3 spans 17 residues. V lost 3 bases, J lost 3 bases, and 7 bases stayed unmatched. CDR1 is ENHRY and CDR2 is SYGVKD in the germline V gene. The chain's CDR3 is CAISDRGGADGANVLTF. The DNA of the CDR3 is TGTGCCATCAGTGACCGGGGGGGGGCTGATGGGGCCAACGTCCTGACTTTC.

The rearrangement joins TRBV4-1 to TRBJ2-1; TRBD1 matches 7 bases. Germline V CDR1 and CDR2: MGHRA, YSYEKL. After removal of 2 bases from V and 10 bases from J, the junction contained 5 bases not matched to a gene. This CDR3 contains 13 residues. Here the CDR3 reads CASSQPDRLEQFF. The CDR3 DNA reads TGCGCCAGCAGCCAACCGGACAGGCTGGAGCAGTTCTTC.

The genes are TRBV29-1 and TRBJ1-2; TRBD1 aligns across 8 bases. The CDR3 has 12 amino acids. The junction had 4 bases not matched to a gene; V was cut back by 7 bases and J by 3 bases. The germline V gene has CDR1 SQVTM and CDR2 ANQGSEA. CDR3 sequence reads: CSGGQDHYGYTF. For the CDR3, the DNA is TGCAGCGGGGGACAGGACCACTATGGCTACACCTTC.

The gene calls are TRBV6-1 and TRBJ1-2; 7 bases are a match to TRBD1. The CDR3 totals 12 residues. Germline V gene sequence: CDR1 MNHNS, CDR2 SASEGT. V was pared by 4 bases and J by 7 bases, with 3 bases of the junction left unmatched. Here the CDR3 reads CASSGPGGGYTF. In DNA form, the CDR3 reads TGTGCCAGCAGTGGACCAGGGGGTGGCTACACCTTC.

The chain combines TRBV7-2 with TRBJ2-7; TRBD2 agrees at 7 bases. The V segment lost 7 bases and the J segment 0 bases; nucleotides outside the gene matches: 12. Germline V gene sequence: CDR1 SGHTA, CDR2 FQGNSA. The CDR3 extends over 16 amino acids. The CDR3 spells CASNQRGGGGSYEQYF. CDR3 nucleotide sequence: TGTGCCAGCAACCAGAGGGGAGGCGGGGGCTCCTACGAGCAGTACTTC.

V usage is TRBV6-6 and J usage is TRBJ2-7, with D possibly matching TRBD1 (5 bases). This CDR3 has 14 residues. Per the germline V gene, CDR1 is MNHNY and CDR2 is SVGAGI (reference sequence). The V and J ends lost 5 bases and 6 bases respectively, with 17 bases between them. The CDR3 nucleotides read TGTGCCAGCAGTAAACAGGACATCCAGGGCGAGCAGTACTTC. Its protein is CASSKQDIQGEQYF.

This clone was seen once. V and J are TRBV5-6 and TRBJ2-5; D is unclear. CDR1 is SGHDT, CDR2 YYEEEE, per germline. V was pared by 0 bases and J by 4 bases, with 4 bases between. The CDR3 has 12 amino acids. Here the CDR3 reads CASSLVRETQYF. CDR3 coding DNA: TGTGCCAGCAGCTTGGTTCGAGAGACCCAGTACTTC.